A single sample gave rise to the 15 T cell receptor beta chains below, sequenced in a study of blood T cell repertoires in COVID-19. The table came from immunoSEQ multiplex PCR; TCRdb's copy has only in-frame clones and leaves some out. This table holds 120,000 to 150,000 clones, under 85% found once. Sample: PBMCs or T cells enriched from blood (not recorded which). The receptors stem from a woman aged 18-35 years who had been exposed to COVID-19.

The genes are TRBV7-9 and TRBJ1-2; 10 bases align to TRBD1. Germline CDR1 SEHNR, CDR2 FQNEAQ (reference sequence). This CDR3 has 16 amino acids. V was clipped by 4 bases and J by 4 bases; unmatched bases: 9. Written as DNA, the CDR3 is TGTGCCAGCAGCTCCGCCGGGACAGGGGTCGGCTATGGCTACACCTTC. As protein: CASSSAGTGVGYGYTF.

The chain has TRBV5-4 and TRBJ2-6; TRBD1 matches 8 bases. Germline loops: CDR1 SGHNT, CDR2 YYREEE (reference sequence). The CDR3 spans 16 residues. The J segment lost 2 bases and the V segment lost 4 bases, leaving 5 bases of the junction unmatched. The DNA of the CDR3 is TGTGCCAGCAGCCTGATGACAGGGGCTGGGGCCAACGTCCTGACTTTC. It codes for CASSLMTGAGANVLTF.

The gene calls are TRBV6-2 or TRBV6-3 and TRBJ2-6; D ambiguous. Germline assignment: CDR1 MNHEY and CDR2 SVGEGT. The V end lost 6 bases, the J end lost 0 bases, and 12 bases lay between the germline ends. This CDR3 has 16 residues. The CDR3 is CASSLTPNSGANVLTF. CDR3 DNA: TGTGCCAGCAGCCTGACACCGAACTCTGGGGCCAACGTCCTGACTTTC.

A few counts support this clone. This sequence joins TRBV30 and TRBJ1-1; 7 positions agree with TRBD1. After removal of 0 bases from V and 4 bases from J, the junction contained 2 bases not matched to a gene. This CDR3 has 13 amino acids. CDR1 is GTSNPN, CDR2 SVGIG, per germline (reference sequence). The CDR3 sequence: CAWSVQGVTEAFF. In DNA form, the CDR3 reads TGTGCCTGGAGTGTCCAGGGGGTCACTGAAGCTTTCTTT. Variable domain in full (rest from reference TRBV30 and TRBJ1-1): SQTIHQWPATLVQPVGSPLSLECTVEGTSNPNLYWYRQAAGRGLQLLFYSVGIGQISSEVPQNLSASRPQDRQFILSSKKLLLSDSGFYLCAWSVQGVTEAFFGQGTRLTVV.

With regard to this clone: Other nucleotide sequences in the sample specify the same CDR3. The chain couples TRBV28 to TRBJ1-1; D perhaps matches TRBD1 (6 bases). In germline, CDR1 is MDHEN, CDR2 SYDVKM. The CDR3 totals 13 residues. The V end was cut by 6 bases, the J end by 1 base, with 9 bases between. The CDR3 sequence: CASSLGQNTEAFF. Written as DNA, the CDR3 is TGTGCCAGCAGCCTGGGACAGAACACTGAAGCTTTCTTT.

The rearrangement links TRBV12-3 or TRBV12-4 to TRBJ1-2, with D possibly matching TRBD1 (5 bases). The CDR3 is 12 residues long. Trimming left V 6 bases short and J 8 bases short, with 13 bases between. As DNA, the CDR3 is TGTGCCAGCAGCTTCAGGGTAGCCGGCTACACCTTC. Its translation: CASSFRVAGYTF.

The CDR3 coding sequence is TGTGCCAGTCTCGGGTCCGTCGATGAAAAACTGTTTTTT. Encoded protein: CASLGSVDEKLFF. The chain combines TRBV27 with TRBJ1-4; no clear D. V lost 9 bases to trimming and J lost 6 bases, with 14 bases between them. This CDR3 comprises 13 residues. Germline V lookup: CDR1 MNHEY, CDR2 SMNVEV (reference sequence).

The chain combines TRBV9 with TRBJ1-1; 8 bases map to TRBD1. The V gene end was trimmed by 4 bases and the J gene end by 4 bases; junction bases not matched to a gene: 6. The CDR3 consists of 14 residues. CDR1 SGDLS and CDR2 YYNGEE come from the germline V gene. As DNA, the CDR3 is TGTGCCAGCAGCCTACAGGGGGATTCCACTGAAGCTTTCTTT. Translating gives CASSLQGDSTEAFF.

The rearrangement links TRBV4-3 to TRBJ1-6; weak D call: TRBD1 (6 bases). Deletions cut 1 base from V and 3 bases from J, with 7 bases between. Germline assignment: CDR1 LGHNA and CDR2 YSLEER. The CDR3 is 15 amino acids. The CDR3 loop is CASSQAGDYNSPLHF. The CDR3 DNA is TGCGCCAGCAGCCAAGCAGGGGACTATAATTCACCCCTCCACTTT.

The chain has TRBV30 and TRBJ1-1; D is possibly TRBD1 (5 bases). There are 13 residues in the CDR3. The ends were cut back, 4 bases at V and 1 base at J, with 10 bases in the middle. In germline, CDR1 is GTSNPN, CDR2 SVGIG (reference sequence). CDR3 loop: CAWKNRKNTEAFF. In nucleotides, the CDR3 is TGTGCCTGGAAAAACAGGAAGAACACTGAAGCTTTCTTT.

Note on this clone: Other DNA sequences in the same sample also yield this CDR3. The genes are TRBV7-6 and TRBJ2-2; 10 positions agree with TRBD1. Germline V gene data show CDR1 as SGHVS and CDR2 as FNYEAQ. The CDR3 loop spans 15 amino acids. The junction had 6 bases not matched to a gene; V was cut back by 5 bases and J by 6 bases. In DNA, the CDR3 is TGTGCCAGCAGCGTAGGACAGGGGGGCCCCGGGGAGCTGTTTTTT. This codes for CASSVGQGGPGELFF.

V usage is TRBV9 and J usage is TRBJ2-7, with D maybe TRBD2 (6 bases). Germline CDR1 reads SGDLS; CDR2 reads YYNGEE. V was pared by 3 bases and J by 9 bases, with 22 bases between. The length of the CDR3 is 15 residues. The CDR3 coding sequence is TGTGCCAGCAGCGGGAGCTCCGCTAGTCCGGGAGTGCAGTACTTC. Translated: CASSGSSASPGVQYF.

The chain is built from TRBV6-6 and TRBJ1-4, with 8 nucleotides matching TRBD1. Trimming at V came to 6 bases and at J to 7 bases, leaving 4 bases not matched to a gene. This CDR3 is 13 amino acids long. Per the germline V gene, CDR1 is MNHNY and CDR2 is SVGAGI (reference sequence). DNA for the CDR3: TGTGCCAGCAGGACAGGGGTGGGTGAAAAACTGTTTTTT. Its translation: CASRTGVGEKLFF.

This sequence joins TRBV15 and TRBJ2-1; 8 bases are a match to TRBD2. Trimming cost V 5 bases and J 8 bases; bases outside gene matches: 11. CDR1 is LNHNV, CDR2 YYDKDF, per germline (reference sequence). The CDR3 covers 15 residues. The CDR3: CATSPRTSSFHEQFF. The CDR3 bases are TGTGCCACCAGCCCCCGGACTAGCAGTTTCCATGAGCAGTTCTTC.

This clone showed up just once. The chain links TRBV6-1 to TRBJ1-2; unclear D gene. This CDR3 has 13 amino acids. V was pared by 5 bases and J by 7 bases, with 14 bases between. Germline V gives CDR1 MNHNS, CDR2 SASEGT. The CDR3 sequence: CASSPDGIVGYTF. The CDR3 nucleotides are TGTGCCAGCAGTCCCGACGGGATTGTTGGCTACACCTTC.